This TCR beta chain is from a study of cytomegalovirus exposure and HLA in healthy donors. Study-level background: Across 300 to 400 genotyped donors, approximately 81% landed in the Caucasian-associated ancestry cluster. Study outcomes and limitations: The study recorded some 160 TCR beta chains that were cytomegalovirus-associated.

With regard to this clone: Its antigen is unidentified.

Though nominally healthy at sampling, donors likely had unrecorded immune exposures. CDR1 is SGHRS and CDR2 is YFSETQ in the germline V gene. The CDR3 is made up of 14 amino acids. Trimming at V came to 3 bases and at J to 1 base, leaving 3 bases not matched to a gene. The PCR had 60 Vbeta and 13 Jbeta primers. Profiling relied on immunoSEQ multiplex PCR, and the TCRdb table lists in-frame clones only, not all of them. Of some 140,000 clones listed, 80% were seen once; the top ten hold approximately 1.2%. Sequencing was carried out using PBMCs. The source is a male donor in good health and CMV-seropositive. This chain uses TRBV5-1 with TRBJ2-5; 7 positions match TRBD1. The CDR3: CASSYGTAQETQYF. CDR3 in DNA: TGCGCCAGCAGCTACGGGACAGCCCAAGAGACCCAGTACTTC. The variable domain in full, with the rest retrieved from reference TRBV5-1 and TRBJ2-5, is KAGVTQTPRYLIKTRGQQVTLSCSPISGHRSVSWYQQTPGQGLQFLFEYFSETQRNKGNFPGRFSGRQFSNSRSEMNVSTLELGDSALYLCASSYGTAQETQYFGPGTRLLVL.